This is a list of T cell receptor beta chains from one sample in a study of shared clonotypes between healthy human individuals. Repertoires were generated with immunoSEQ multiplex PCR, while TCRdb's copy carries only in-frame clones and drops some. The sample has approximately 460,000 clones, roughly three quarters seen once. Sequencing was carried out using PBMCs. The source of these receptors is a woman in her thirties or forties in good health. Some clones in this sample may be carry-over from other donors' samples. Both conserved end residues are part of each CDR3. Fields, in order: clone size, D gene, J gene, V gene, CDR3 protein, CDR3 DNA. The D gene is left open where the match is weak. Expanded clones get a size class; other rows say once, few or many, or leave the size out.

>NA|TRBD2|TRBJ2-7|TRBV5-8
CASSLFLGSTSGYEQYF
TGTGCCAGCAGCTTATTCCTAGGATCAACTAGCGGCTACGAGCAGTACTTC
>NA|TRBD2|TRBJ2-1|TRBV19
CASTLAGGPSNEQFF
TGTGCCAGTACCCTAGCGGGAGGGCCTAGCAATGAGCAGTTCTTC
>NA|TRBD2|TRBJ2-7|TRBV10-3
CAISPGLAGGLLEQYF
TGTGCCATCAGTCCGGGACTAGCGGGAGGGCTTCTCGAGCAGTACTTC
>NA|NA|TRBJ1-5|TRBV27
CASSRVPTGSNQPQHF
TGTGCCAGCAGTCGAGTCCCCACAGGTAGCAATCAGCCCCAGCATTTT
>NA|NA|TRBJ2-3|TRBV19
CASSISTDTQYF
TGTGCCAGTAGTATTTCCACAGATACGCAGTATTTT
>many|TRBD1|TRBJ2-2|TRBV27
CASSPGGAPRTGELFF
TGTGCCAGCAGTCCAGGGGGCGCCCCGAGGACCGGGGAGCTGTTTTTT
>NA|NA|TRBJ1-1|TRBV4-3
CASSQQRQNTEAFF
TGCGCCAGCAGCCAACAACGACAGAACACTGAAGCTTTCTTT
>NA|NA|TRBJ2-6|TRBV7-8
CALEGPGPSGANVLTF
TGTGCCCTGGAGGGGCCGGGCCCCTCTGGGGCCAACGTCCTGACTTTC
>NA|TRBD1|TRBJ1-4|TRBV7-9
CASSFSQGAVGPNEKLFF
TGTGCCAGCAGCTTCTCGCAGGGGGCGGTGGGGCCTAATGAAAAACTGTTTTTT
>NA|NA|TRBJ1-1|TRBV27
CASSARTENTEAFF
TGTGCCAGCAGTGCGCGGACAGAGAACACTGAAGCTTTCTTT
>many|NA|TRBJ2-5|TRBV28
CASSPILRTQYF
TGTGCCAGCAGTCCCATCCTGAGGACCCAGTACTTC
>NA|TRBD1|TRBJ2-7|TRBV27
CASRKQGFVHEQYF
TGTGCCAGCAGGAAACAGGGGTTTGTTCACGAGCAGTACTTC
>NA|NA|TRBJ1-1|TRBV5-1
CASSSNQNTEAFF
TGCGCCAGCAGCTCGAACCAAAACACTGAAGCTTTCTTT
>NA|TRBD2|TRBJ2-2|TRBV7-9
CASSSTSGRAVTGELFF
TGTGCCAGCAGCTCGACTAGCGGGAGGGCTGTCACCGGGGAGCTGTTTTTT
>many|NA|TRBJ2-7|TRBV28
CASSQKTPTNYEQYF
TGTGCCAGCAGCCAGAAGACCCCGACTAATTACGAGCAGTACTTC
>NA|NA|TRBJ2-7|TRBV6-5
CASTRTDTYEQYF
TGTGCCAGCACTCGGACAGACACCTACGAGCAGTACTTC
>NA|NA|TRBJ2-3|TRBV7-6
CASSLSRTSTDTQYF
TGTGCCAGCAGCTTATCGCGGACGAGCACAGATACGCAGTATTTT
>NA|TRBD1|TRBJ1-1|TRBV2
CASSGQGAWVGAFF
TGTGCCAGCAGCGGACAGGGGGCATGGGTGGGAGCTTTCTTT
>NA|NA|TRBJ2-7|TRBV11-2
CASSANRDSFYEQYF
TGTGCCAGCAGCGCCAACCGGGACTCCTTCTACGAGCAGTACTTC
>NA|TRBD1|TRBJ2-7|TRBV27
CASWTGGFSIREQYF
TGTGCCAGCTGGACAGGGGGCTTTTCGATCCGGGAGCAGTACTTC
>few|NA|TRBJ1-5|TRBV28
CASRTVPNQPQHF
TGTGCCAGCAGGACCGTCCCCAATCAGCCCCAGCATTTT
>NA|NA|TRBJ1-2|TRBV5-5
CASSQDYRDRGANYGYTF
TGTGCCAGCAGCCAAGACTACAGGGACCGTGGGGCTAACTATGGCTACACCTTC
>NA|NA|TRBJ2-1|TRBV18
CASSPTGWNNEQFF
TGTGCCAGCTCACCTACAGGGTGGAACAATGAGCAGTTCTTC
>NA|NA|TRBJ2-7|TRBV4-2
CASSQDPDYQFNYEQYF
TGTGCCAGCAGCCAAGACCCTGACTACCAGTTTAACTACGAGCAGTACTTC
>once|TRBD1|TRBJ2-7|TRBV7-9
CASSLTGRPYEQYF
TGTGCCAGCAGCTTGACAGGGCGGCCCTACGAGCAGTACTTC
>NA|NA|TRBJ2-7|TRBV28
CASSYQGLISEQYF
TGTGCCAGCAGTTATCAGGGTCTCATAAGCGAGCAGTACTTC
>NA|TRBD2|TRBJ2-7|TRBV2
CASSESSGSSYEQYF
TGTGCCAGCAGTGAATCTAGCGGGAGCTCCTACGAGCAGTACTTC
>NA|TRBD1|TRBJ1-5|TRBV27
CASSPGQGHQPQHF
TGTGCCAGCAGTCCGGGACAGGGCCATCAGCCCCAGCATTTT
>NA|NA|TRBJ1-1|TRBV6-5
CASSYGGNTEAFF
TGTGCCAGCAGTTACGGCGGGAACACTGAAGCTTTCTTT
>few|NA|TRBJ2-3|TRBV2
CASREDRYTDTQYF
TGTGCCAGCAGAGAAGACAGATACACAGATACGCAGTATTTT
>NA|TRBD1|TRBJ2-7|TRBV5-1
CASSFGSTGAGREQYF
TGCGCCAGCAGCTTTGGGTCGACAGGGGCCGGTCGGGAGCAGTACTTC